The 29 T cell receptor beta chains presented below share a single source sample, sequenced in a study of CD8 T cells in ankylosing spondylitis (dated by TCRdb to 2017 to 2019). Findings and caveats that apply to the study as a whole: A TCR beta motif made up of several highly homologous amino acid variants appeared to be characteristic of blood from ankylosing spondylitis patients.

No antigens are known for them. Libraries were made using 5' RACE. Sequencer: Illumina HiSeq 2500. The raw public data were reprocessed by TCRdb itself: fastp quality trimming at Q25, MiXCR clonotype calling, in-frame beta chains only. CDR3 protein duplicates are merged, each entry listing the most common genes and DNA. The sample table contains hundreds of thousands of distinct CDR3 sequences; only one count was recorded for 10% to 15% of them. The ten top clones hold 0.51% of the sample. Sequencing was done on a sample of blood, either unsorted or a sorted T cell fraction (not recorded which). These receptors came from a male donor with ankylosing spondylitis.

The V gene is TRBV20-1, the J gene TRBJ1-1, with D possibly being TRBD1 (5 bases). V was shortened by 0 bases and J by 1 base, with 18 bases between the two germline ends. The CDR3 covers 17 residues. Germline assignment: CDR1 DFQATT and CDR2 SNEGSKA (reference sequence). The CDR3 DNA reads TGCAGTGCTAGAGATTTGGGGGGTGACAGCGAGAACACTGAAGCTTTCTTT. It translates to CSARDLGGDSENTEAFF.

This chain uses TRBV5-1 with TRBJ2-3; a possible D gene is TRBD1 (6 bases). V shed 6 bases and J shed 4 bases, with 12 bases lying between them. Germline V gives CDR1 SGHRS, CDR2 YFSETQ. The CDR3 consists of 13 residues. CDR3 coding DNA: TGCGCCAGCAACAGGGATGGTCCAGATACGCAGTATTTT. This codes for CASNRDGPDTQYF.

Only a few counts were recorded for this clonotype. This chain links TRBV27 with TRBJ2-7, with TRBD2 matching 10 bases. J lost 4 bases, V lost 4 bases, and 4 bases had no gene match. Germline assignment: CDR1 MNHEY and CDR2 SMNVEV (reference sequence). The CDR3 extends over 14 amino acids. DNA of the CDR3: TGTGCCAGCAGTTCAGCGGGGGGGCTTTACGAGCAGTACTTC. Amino acid sequence: CASSSAGGLYEQYF.

The chain recombines TRBV6-2 or TRBV6-3 with TRBJ1-5; D ambiguous. V shed 0 bases and J shed 0 bases, with 12 bases lying between them. CDR1 is MNHEY, CDR2 SVGEGT, per germline. This CDR3 spans 17 amino acids. The CDR3 nucleotides read TGTGCCAGCAGTTACTCGATGGGCAGCTATAGCAATCAGCCCCAGCATTTT. This codes for CASSYSMGSYSNQPQHF.

In this sample, this clonotype turned up many times. The V and J genes are TRBV5-6 and TRBJ1-4; D is possibly TRBD1 (5 bases). Per the germline V gene, CDR1 is SGHDT and CDR2 is YYEEEE. The ends were cut back, 3 bases at V and 8 bases at J, with 20 bases in the middle. CDR3 length: 16 amino acids. The CDR3 protein is CASSWGRAQGREKLFF. CDR3 nucleotide sequence: TGTGCCAGCAGCTGGGGACGGGCCCAGGGAAGGGAAAAACTGTTTTTT.

This chain connects TRBV7-2 to TRBJ1-4, with D perhaps TRBD1 (5 bases). The CDR3 spans 16 residues. V lost 5 bases and J 3 bases, leaving 16 bases between the germline ends. CDR1 SGHTA and CDR2 FQGNSA come from the germline V gene. CDR3 sequence: CASSPRGAGANEKLFF. The CDR3 DNA sequence: TGTGCCAGCAGCCCGAGAGGGGCCGGAGCTAATGAAAAACTGTTTTTT.

This clonotype turned up a few times. This chain connects TRBV24-1 to TRBJ2-3; weak D call: TRBD2 (6 bases). Germline assignment: CDR1 KGHDR and CDR2 SFDVKD. Trimming took 0 bases from V and 4 from J, leaving 10 bases between them. This CDR3 comprises 15 residues. The CDR3 sequence: CATSDLSGEADTQYF. CDR3 coding DNA: TGTGCCACCAGTGATTTGTCGGGGGAGGCAGATACGCAGTATTTT.

This clonotype was seen a few times. The J gene is TRBJ2-7, the V gene TRBV20-1; D gene unclear. The V end lost 0 bases, the J end lost 0 bases, and 12 bases lay between the germline ends. CDR3 length: 15 amino acids. Per germline, CDR1 DFQATT and CDR2 SNEGSKA (reference sequence). The CDR3, as DNA: TGCAGTGCTAGAGATCGACACAGAAGCTCCTACGAGCAGTACTTC. It yields the protein CSARDRHRSSYEQYF.

V and J are TRBV2 and TRBJ1-1, with D hard to call. This CDR3 is built from 15 residues. The germline V gene has CDR1 SNHLY and CDR2 FYNNEI. V shed 2 bases and J shed 1 base, with 11 bases lying between them. DNA of the CDR3: TGTGCCAGCAGTGAACAAGGTGTCGGGAACACTGAAGCTTTCTTT. It translates to CASSEQGVGNTEAFF.

The table lists this clonotype with many counts. The rearrangement links TRBV7-2 to TRBJ2-1; TRBD2 matches at 11 bases. V lost 6 bases and J lost 3; bases outside the gene matches: 4. This CDR3 spans 15 amino acids. Per germline, CDR1 SGHTA and CDR2 FQGNSA. CDR3 DNA sequence: TGTGCCAGCAGTTCGGGACTAGCGGTCTACAATGAGCAGTTCTTC. Translating it yields CASSSGLAVYNEQFF.

This clonotype was seen a single time. The J gene is TRBJ2-1, the V gene TRBV4-2; the match to TRBD2 covers 8 bases. This CDR3 is 17 amino acids long. The V gene end was trimmed by 0 bases and the J gene end by 4 bases; junction bases not matched to a gene: 8. Germline V gene data show CDR1 as LGHNA and CDR2 as YNFKEQ. The DNA for the CDR3 is TGTGCCAGCAGCCAAGAGGCTAGCCGGGGGGGTTACAATGAGCAGTTCTTC. This gives the protein CASSQEASRGGYNEQFF.

This clonotype was found a few times. The chain combines TRBV7-2 with TRBJ2-1; TRBD2 agrees at 9 bases. Germline V gene data show CDR1 as SGHTA and CDR2 as FQGNSA. CDR3 length: 14 residues. V lost 1 base and J lost 9; bases outside the gene matches: 4. CDR3 amino acids: CASSLGGGAIEQFF. The CDR3 nucleotides are TGTGCCAGCAGCTTAGGCGGGGGGGCAATTGAGCAGTTCTTC.

This sequence joins TRBV27 and TRBJ1-6, with D uncertain. The ends were cut back, 3 bases at V and 8 bases at J, with 5 bases in the middle. Germline loops: CDR1 MNHEY, CDR2 SMNVEV (reference sequence). This CDR3 is built from 12 residues. The CDR3 DNA reads TGTGCCAGCAGTTTTAATGATTCACCCCTCCACTTT. Protein product: CASSFNDSPLHF.

This clonotype was seen more than once but under ten times. The J gene is TRBJ2-1, the V gene TRBV6-1; possible D gene TRBD1, 6 bases. The V end was cut by 7 bases, the J end by 4 bases, with 20 bases between. Germline V gives CDR1 MNHNS, CDR2 SASEGT. The CDR3 is 16 residues long. The CDR3 is CASTSTSGAGYNEQFF. The CDR3 DNA follows: TGTGCCAGCACCTCAACCTCAGGGGCGGGTTACAATGAGCAGTTCTTC.

This clonotype was detected once. V and J are TRBV20-1 and TRBJ2-7; 8 positions agree with TRBD2. Trimming at V came to 3 bases and at J to 7 bases, leaving 17 bases not matched to a gene. The V gene's germline CDR1 is DFQATT and CDR2 SNEGSKA (reference sequence). The CDR3 loop spans 16 amino acids. Written as DNA, the CDR3 is TGCAGTGCTAGCACTAGTAGCTCCGGGAGGGTAGGGGAGCAGTACTTC. Protein sequence: CSASTSSSGRVGEQYF.

The rearrangement uses TRBV7-2 and TRBJ2-2, with 7 bases that match TRBD1. The CDR3 runs 14 residues. Germline CDR1 is SGHTA and CDR2 is FQGNSA. V was clipped by 5 bases and J by 6 bases; unmatched bases: 6. CDR3 in amino acids: CASSPYRGPGELFF. DNA for the CDR3: TGTGCCAGCAGCCCTTACAGGGGACCCGGGGAGCTGTTTTTT.

This clonotype was counted at least ten times. The chain recombines TRBV5-1 with TRBJ1-2, with 7 bases matching TRBD1. There are 14 residues in the CDR3. The V gene end was trimmed by 0 bases and the J gene end by 6 bases; junction bases not matched to a gene: 5. Germline V lookup: CDR1 SGHRS, CDR2 YFSETQ. CDR3 loop: CASSLVQGGDGYTF. CDR3 bases: TGCGCCAGCAGCTTGGTGCAGGGGGGCGATGGCTACACCTTC.

V is TRBV6-2 or TRBV6-3 and J is TRBJ2-2; no reliable D call. The CDR3 has 15 amino acids. Trimming removed 2 bases at V and 2 bases at J, with 9 bases between. Germline loops: CDR1 MNHEY, CDR2 SVGEGT. CDR3 nucleotide sequence: TGTGCCAGCAGTTACGGGGTAATCAACACCGGGGAGCTGTTTTTT. As protein: CASSYGVINTGELFF.

This clonotype was detected ten times or more. The chain carries TRBV20-1 and TRBJ2-3; 8 positions agree with TRBD2. This CDR3 has 15 amino acids. The V segment lost 1 base and the J segment 2 bases; nucleotides outside the gene matches: 5. In germline, CDR1 is DFQATT, CDR2 SNEGSKA (reference sequence). This chain's CDR3 is CSARGGAGVTDTQYF. The CDR3, as DNA: TGCAGTGCTAGAGGAGGAGCGGGGGTCACAGATACGCAGTATTTT.

This clonotype has just a few counts. The chain couples TRBV29-1 to TRBJ1-2; D gene unclear. The CDR3 runs 15 residues. CDR1 and CDR2 (germline): SQVTM, ANQGSEA. The V and J ends lost 2 bases and 5 bases respectively, with 18 bases between them. CDR3 DNA: TGCAGCGTTGAACTAAAAGGCCCAAATCGGTATGGCTACACCTTC. Translated, it gives CSVELKGPNRYGYTF. Supplemented by reference TRBV29-1 and TRBJ1-2, the full variable domain reads SAVISQKPSRDICQRGTSLTIQCQVDSQVTMMFWYRQQPGQSLTLIATANQGSEATYESGFVIDKFPISRPNLTFSTLTVSNMSPEDSSIYLCSVELKGPNRYGYTFGSGTRLTVV.

This clonotype was detected only a few times. The chain carries TRBV29-1 and TRBJ1-1; D remains unclear. V lost 6 bases, J lost 4 bases, and 12 bases lay in between. This CDR3 has 12 residues. Germline CDR1 reads SQVTM; CDR2 reads ANQGSEA. CDR3 amino acids: CSVEVVSTEAFF. The CDR3 nucleotides read TGCAGCGTCGAGGTCGTAAGCACTGAAGCTTTCTTT.

V is TRBV4-2 and J is TRBJ2-3; D gene ambiguous. CDR1 LGHNA and CDR2 YNFKEQ come from the germline V gene. The CDR3 extends over 14 amino acids. The V end lost 1 base, the J end lost 0 bases, and 5 bases lay between the germline ends. The CDR3: CASSQGPSTDTQYF. Written as DNA, the CDR3 is TGTGCCAGCAGCCAAGGACCGAGCACAGATACGCAGTATTTT.

This clonotype appeared a few times. V gene TRBV5-5 combines with J gene TRBJ1-5; D gene ambiguous. Germline V lookup: CDR1 SGHKS, CDR2 YYEKEE (reference sequence). The V and J ends lost 4 bases and 1 base respectively, with 15 bases between them. The length of the CDR3 is 16 residues. CDR3 DNA: TGTGCCAGCAGCCCAGACCGGTTGGGCAGCAATCAGCCCCAGCATTTT. It codes for CASSPDRLGSNQPQHF.

Ten or more counts support this clonotype. The V and J genes are TRBV5-1 and TRBJ2-1, with D uncertain. Germline-derived CDR1 and CDR2 are SGHRS and YFSETQ. V shed 0 bases and J shed 7 bases, with 8 bases lying between them. The CDR3 loop spans 13 amino acids. The CDR3 nucleotides are TGCGCCAGCAGCTTGGTGGTGGGGAATGAGCAGTTCTTC. Protein product: CASSLVVGNEQFF.

This clonotype has more than one count but fewer than ten. The chain combines TRBV10-3 with TRBJ2-7; 9 bases are a match to TRBD2. The V and J ends lost 8 bases and 3 bases, in that order; junction bases with no gene match: 8. In germline, CDR1 is ENHRY, CDR2 SYGVKD. This CDR3 region has 14 residues. The CDR3: CAIARGGANYEQYF. DNA of the CDR3: TGTGCCATCGCACGCGGGGGGGCTAACTACGAGCAGTACTTC.

In this sample, this clonotype turned up a few times. CDR3 DNA sequence: TGTGCCATCAGTGAGTCTAGGGTTTCAAATGAGCAGTTCTTC. Protein product: CAISESRVSNEQFF. This sequence joins TRBV10-3 and TRBJ2-1; the D is unclear. The CDR3 covers 14 residues. Trimming pared 0 bases from V and 7 bases from J, leaving 10 bases between. Germline V CDR1 and CDR2: ENHRY, SYGVKD.

This clonotype was found a few times. This chain connects TRBV4-2 to TRBJ2-2; a possible D gene is TRBD1 (7 bases). From germline, CDR1 is LGHNA and CDR2 YNFKEQ. The CDR3 loop spans 21 amino acids. The V end was cut by 3 bases, the J end by 9 bases, with 35 bases between. CDR3 bases: TGTGCCAGCAGCCACCCCCGGGGAGGTGCAGGGGGAAGGGGTTACCCACGGGAGCTGTTTTTT. Residues: CASSHPRGGAGGRGYPRELFF.

This clonotype was recorded a few times. The gene calls are TRBV25-1 and TRBJ2-3; no clear D gene. CDR3 size: 18 residues. CDR1 and CDR2 from the germline V gene are MGHDK and SYGVNS. V gave up 0 bases and J gave up 0 bases, with 16 bases separating them. For the CDR3, the DNA is TGTGCCAGCAGTGAATATCCCCAGTTGGGGAAGAGCACAGATACGCAGTATTTT. Translated, it gives CASSEYPQLGKSTDTQYF.

This clonotype has only a few counts. The chain couples TRBV9 to TRBJ2-7; perhaps TRBD2 as D (5 bases). This CDR3 has 15 amino acids. CDR1 and CDR2 from the germline V gene are SGDLS and YYNGEE. The V and J ends lost 0 bases and 6 bases respectively, with 16 bases between them. The CDR3: CASSVAPDGEREQYF. The CDR3 region has the DNA TGTGCCAGCAGCGTAGCCCCCGATGGGGAGCGCGAGCAGTACTTC.